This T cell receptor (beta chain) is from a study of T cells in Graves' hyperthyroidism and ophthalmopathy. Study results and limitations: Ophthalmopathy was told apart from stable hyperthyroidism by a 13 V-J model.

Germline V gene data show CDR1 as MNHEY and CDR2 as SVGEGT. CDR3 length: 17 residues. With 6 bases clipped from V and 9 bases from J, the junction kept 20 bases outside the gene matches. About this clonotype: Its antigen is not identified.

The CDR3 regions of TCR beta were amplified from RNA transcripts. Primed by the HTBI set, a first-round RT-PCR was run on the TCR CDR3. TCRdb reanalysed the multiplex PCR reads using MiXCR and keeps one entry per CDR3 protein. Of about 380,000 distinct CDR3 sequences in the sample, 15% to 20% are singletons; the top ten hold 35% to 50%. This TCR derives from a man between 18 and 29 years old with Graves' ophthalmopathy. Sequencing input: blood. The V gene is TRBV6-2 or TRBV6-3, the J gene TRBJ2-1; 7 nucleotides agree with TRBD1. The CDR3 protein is CASSYPKPTGQILEQFF. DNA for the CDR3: TGTGCCAGCAGCTATCCGAAACCGACGGGACAGATCCTTGAGCAGTTCTTC.